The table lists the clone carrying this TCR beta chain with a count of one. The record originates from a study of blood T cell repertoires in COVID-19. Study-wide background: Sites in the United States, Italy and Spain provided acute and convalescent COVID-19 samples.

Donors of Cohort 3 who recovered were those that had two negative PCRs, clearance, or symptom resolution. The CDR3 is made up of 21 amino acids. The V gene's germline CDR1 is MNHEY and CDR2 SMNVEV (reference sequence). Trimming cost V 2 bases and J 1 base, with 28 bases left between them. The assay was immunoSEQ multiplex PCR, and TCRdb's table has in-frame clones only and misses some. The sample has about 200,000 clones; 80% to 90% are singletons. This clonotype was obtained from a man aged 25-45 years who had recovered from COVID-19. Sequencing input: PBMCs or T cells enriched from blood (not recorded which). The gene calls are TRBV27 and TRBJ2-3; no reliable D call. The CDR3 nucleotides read TGTGCCAGCAGTTTAGCCCCCCCCACGGGTAGAAGCAACAAGGGCACAGATACGCAGTATTTT. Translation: CASSLAPPTGRSNKGTDTQYF.